One TCR beta chain is described in this entry. The antigen remains unidentified. The sample comes from a study of early stage breast cancer tumors. Study context: Of some 17 invasive breast tumors, about a dozen were hormone receptor-positive, HER2-negative.

Overall study findings and caveats: Blood repertoires resembled normal breast more than tumor. Commonly generated sequences made up most enriched TCRB sequences shared between patients. Tumors had approximately 2.6-fold higher T cell density and higher clonality than adjacent normal breast tissue.

The data were produced by immunoSEQ multiplex PCR, yet TCRdb's version contains in-frame clones alone and is incomplete. In the table there are approximately 11,000 clones, around 75% of which are singletons. The CDR3 covers 17 residues. J lost 7 bases, V lost 1 base, and 13 bases had no gene match. The germline V gene encodes CDR1 GTSNPN and CDR2 SVGIG (reference sequence). The TCR originated in a person between 70 and 80 years old with breast cancer. The sequencing input was breast tumor tissue. V and J are TRBV30 and TRBJ2-1; 10 bases agree with TRBD2. CDR3 bases: TGTGCCTGGAGTGATAGCGGGAGGAAGGTTGGGACGAATGAGCAGTTCTTC. Translation gives CAWSDSGRKVGTNEQFF.